This T cell receptor beta chain derives from a study of regulatory T cells in long-lasting Graves disease. As for the study in general: More than 5 years of antithyroid drugs with positive TSH receptor antibodies defined persistent Graves' disease. Whole-study findings and limits: Analyses excluded thyroid tissue, covering peripheral blood alone.

For TCR beta, libraries came from iRepertoire HTBI primers and Arm-PCR of CDR3 regions. TCRdb independently ran MiXCR on the multiplex PCR reads; one entry per CDR3 protein. The sample contains 400,000 or so distinct CDR3 sequences, less than 25% of which appear only once. This clonotype was counted between two and nine times. No antigen is known for it. As for time point: persistent/refractory GD, antithyroid drugs over 5 years with positive TRAb. The TCR library was made from RNA that had been extracted from PBMCs in TRIzol. As collected, the peripheral blood samples measured around 9 milliliters each and went into EDTA tubes. The material sequenced was peripheral blood mononuclear cells (PBMCs), taken when the disease was refractory, from a patient treated with antithyroid drugs. The receptor was derived from a female donor with Graves disease.

CDR3: CASRERLAGVSGELFF. The CDR3 region has the DNA TGTGCCAGTAGGGAACGACTAGCGGGAGTATCCGGGGAGCTGTTTTTT. The V and J genes are TRBV19 and TRBJ2-2; 12 positions agree with TRBD2. In germline, CDR1 is LNHDA, CDR2 SQIVND (reference sequence). The CDR3 is 16 residues long. With V trimmed by 6 bases and J by 6 bases, 8 bases remained unmatched.